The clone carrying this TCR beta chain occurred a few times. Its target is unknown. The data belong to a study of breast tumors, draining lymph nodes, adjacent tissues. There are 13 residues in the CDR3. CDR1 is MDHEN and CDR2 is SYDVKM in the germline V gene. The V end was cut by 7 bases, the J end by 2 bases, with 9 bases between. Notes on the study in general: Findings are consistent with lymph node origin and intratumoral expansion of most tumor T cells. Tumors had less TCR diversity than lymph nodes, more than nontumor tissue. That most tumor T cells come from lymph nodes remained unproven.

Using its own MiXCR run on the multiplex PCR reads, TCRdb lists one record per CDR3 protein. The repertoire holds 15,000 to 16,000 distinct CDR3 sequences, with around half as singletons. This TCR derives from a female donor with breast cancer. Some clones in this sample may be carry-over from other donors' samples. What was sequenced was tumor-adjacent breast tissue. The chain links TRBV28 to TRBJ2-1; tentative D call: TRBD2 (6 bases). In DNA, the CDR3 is TGTGCCAGCAATAGCGGAACCTACAATGAGCAGTTCTTC. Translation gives CASNSGTYNEQFF.